This is a list of T cell receptor beta chains from one sample in a study of T cell repertoires in cytomegalovirus infection. These receptors are not linked to any known antigen. TCRdb processed the reads anew with MiXCR; each CDR3 protein has one entry. The profile shows more than 250,000 distinct CDR3 sequences, 20% to 25% of them singletons. This specimen consisted of cultured PBMCs, obtained from culture after CMV antigen stimulation. These receptors all stem from a human donor in good health (CMV status not recorded). Some clones in this sample may be carry-over from other donors' samples. The CDR3 runs from the conserved cysteine through the conserved F or W. The order of the fields is V gene, D gene, clone size, J gene, CDR3 protein, CDR3 DNA. D genes are given only for firm matches. A clone size is listed for some rows: how often the clone was seen (once, few, many), or a class if it is expanded.

TRBV27	-	many	TRBJ2-7	CASSLTALSSYEQYF	TGTGCCAGCAGTTTAACAGCCTTAAGCTCCTACGAGCAGTACTTC
TRBV18	-	once	TRBJ2-1	CASSPNRASSYNEQFF	TGTGCCAGCTCACCAAACAGGGCAAGCTCCTACAATGAGCAGTTCTTC
TRBV6-1	TRBD1	medium-sized	TRBJ2-1	CASRGQANNEQFF	TGTGCCAGCCGCGGACAGGCGAACAATGAGCAGTTCTTC
TRBV5-8	-	-	TRBJ2-7	CASSLGRLGDGSDEQYF	TGTGCCAGCAGCTTGGGACGGTTGGGGGATGGGAGCGACGAGCAGTACTTC
TRBV6-1	-	many	TRBJ1-5	CASSTDWYSNQPQHF	TGTGCCAGCAGCACCGACTGGTATAGCAATCAGCCCCAGCATTTT
TRBV7-6	TRBD1	-	TRBJ1-1	CASSPTWTGYQGTEAFF	TGTGCCAGCAGCCCGACCTGGACAGGGTACCAGGGCACTGAAGCTTTCTTT
TRBV30	-	-	TRBJ2-7	CAWSYSGGEQYF	TGTGCCTGGAGTTACTCTGGGGGCGAGCAGTACTTC
TRBV10-1	-	many	TRBJ1-1	CASSESGSPEAFF	TGCGCCAGCAGTGAGTCGGGCAGCCCCGAAGCTTTCTTT
TRBV7-8	-	many	TRBJ2-3	CASSPDTRTDTQYF	TGTGCCAGCAGCCCGGACACCCGCACAGATACGCAGTATTTT
TRBV7-2	-	many	TRBJ2-2	CASSPAIREIHTGELFF	TGTGCCAGCAGCCCAGCTATACGGGAGATCCACACCGGGGAGCTGTTTTTT
TRBV18	-	-	TRBJ2-6	CASSPVVGSLASGANVLTF	TGTGCCAGCTCACCAGTAGTCGGATCCTTAGCCTCTGGGGCCAACGTCCTGACTTTC
TRBV7-2	-	-	TRBJ1-5	CASSLKQGALPQHF	TGTGCCAGCAGCTTAAAACAGGGCGCGCTGCCCCAGCATTTT
TRBV29-1	TRBD1	-	TRBJ1-1	CSVGTGEAFF	TGCAGCGTTGGGACAGGTGAAGCTTTCTTT
TRBV7-2	TRBD2	many	TRBJ2-1	CASSPWTSGSSYNEQFF	TGTGCCAGCAGCCCATGGACTAGCGGGAGCTCCTACAATGAGCAGTTCTTC
TRBV19	-	-	TRBJ2-1	CATSHDFGSYNEQFF	TGTGCCACCTCTCACGACTTCGGCTCCTACAATGAGCAGTTCTTC
TRBV11-2	-	few	TRBJ2-1	CASSSGSGISYNEQFF	TGTGCCAGCAGCTCTGGGTCGGGAATCTCCTACAATGAGCAGTTCTTC
TRBV7-6	-	-	TRBJ1-6	CASSLVGKGSPLHF	TGTGCCAGCAGCTTAGTGGGAAAGGGGTCACCCCTCCACTTT
TRBV6-2/TRBV6-3	-	-	TRBJ2-1	CASSYSFLAIDEQFF	TGTGCCAGCAGTTACTCGTTCCTAGCCATTGATGAGCAGTTCTTC
TRBV7-2	-	-	TRBJ1-1	CASRAGPSNTEAFF	TGTGCCAGCAGAGCCGGGCCCTCTAACACTGAAGCTTTCTTT
TRBV7-3	-	once	TRBJ2-3	CASSFGYGQDTQYF	TGTGCCAGCAGCTTTGGATACGGGCAAGATACGCAGTATTTT
TRBV28	TRBD1	-	TRBJ1-2	CASGGDRGPPGYGYTF	TGTGCCAGCGGGGGGGACAGGGGGCCGCCTGGCTATGGCTACACCTTC
TRBV7-2	TRBD2	many	TRBJ2-7	CASSPRITSARTYEQYF	TGTGCCAGCAGCCCGCGCATTACTAGCGCCCGGACCTACGAGCAGTACTTC
TRBV14	-	once	TRBJ1-2	CASSQEGYGYTF	TGTGCCAGCAGCCAAGAAGGATATGGCTACACCTTC
TRBV6-6	-	-	TRBJ2-7	CASSYNAGGPSQEQYF	TGTGCCAGCAGTTATAACGCCGGAGGCCCCAGTCAGGAGCAGTACTTC
TRBV12-3/TRBV12-4	-	few	TRBJ2-1	CASSFGGPRIEQFF	TGTGCCAGCAGTTTCGGCGGGCCACGAATTGAGCAGTTCTTC
TRBV7-9	-	few	TRBJ1-2	CASSFNSHSYGYTF	TGTGCCAGCAGCTTTAACAGCCACTCCTATGGCTACACCTTC
TRBV7-2	-	many	TRBJ2-7	CASSSNIYEQYF	TGTGCCAGCAGCTCTAATATCTACGAGCAGTACTTC